This TCR beta chain emerged from a study of technical replicates of blood from a few donors. Per germline, CDR1 SEHNR and CDR2 FQNEAQ (reference sequence). CDR3 length: 12 amino acids. V was clipped by 2 bases and J by 6 bases, with 5 bases between them. Libraries were prepared by immunoSEQ multiplex PCR; TCRdb keeps only in-frame clonotypes and omits some of them. Here the sample spans around 68,000 clones, about 97% being singletons. The rearrangement joins TRBV7-9 to TRBJ2-1; no definite D call. The receptor was derived from a human donor in good health. Sequencing used T cells isolated from PBMCs. This chain's CDR3 is CASSLPLNEQFF. The CDR3 DNA sequence: TGTGCCAGCAGCTTACCCCTCAATGAGCAGTTCTTC.